Presented here are 27 T cell receptor beta chains from one specimen sequenced in a study of T-cell memory formation after mild COVID-19. TCRdb reprocessed the 5' RACE reads with MiXCR, giving one entry per CDR3 protein. The repertoire holds a few hundred thousand distinct CDR3 sequences, with around 30% as singletons. Material for sequencing was PBMCs or a T cell subset sorted from them (not recorded which). All receptors come from an adult woman who had mild COVID-19 (a few samples of this study predate the infection). Cell type and time point are not known.

The chain employs TRBV7-8 and TRBJ2-7, with 7 bases that match TRBD2. Germline CDR1 reads SGHVS; CDR2 reads FQNEAQ. The CDR3 consists of 14 residues. Losses at the gene ends were 5 bases for V and 2 bases for J; bases not matched to a gene: 6. The DNA of the CDR3 is TGTGCCAGCAGCACCCGGACTAGAACCTACGAGCAGTACTTC. This sequence encodes CASSTRTRTYEQYF. The full variable domain, with the rest looked up from reference TRBV7-8 and TRBJ2-7, is GAGVSQSPRYKVAKRGQDVALRCDPISGHVSLFWYQQALGQGPEFLTYFQNEAQLDKSGLPSDRFFAERPEGSVSTLKIQRTQQEDSAVYLCASSTRTRTYEQYFGPGTRLTVT.

The DNA of the CDR3 is TGTGCCAGCAGTCCAGGGACTAGCGGGAGTTCTTCTGGGGCCAACGTCCTGACTTTC. It yields the protein CASSPGTSGSSSGANVLTF. The chain joins TRBV12-3 or TRBV12-4 to TRBJ2-6; 14 bases align to TRBD2. Unmatched junction bases numbered 7, after V lost 5 bases and J lost 1 base. The length of the CDR3 is 19 residues.

This clonotype appeared a few times. The chain has TRBV4-1 and TRBJ2-1; the D is unclear. In germline, CDR1 is MGHRA, CDR2 YSYEKL. The V end was cut by 1 base, the J end by 8 bases, with 15 bases between. The length of the CDR3 is 15 residues. CDR3: CASSQGDKHWDEQFF. The CDR3 DNA sequence: TGCGCCAGCAGCCAAGGTGACAAGCATTGGGATGAGCAGTTCTTC.

This clonotype was observed a handful of times. The rearrangement uses TRBV4-3 and TRBJ2-7; D is uncertain. The CDR3 contains 14 residues. The germline V gene has CDR1 LGHNA and CDR2 YSLEER. V shed 0 bases and J shed 5 bases, with 11 bases lying between them. DNA of the CDR3: TGCGCCAGCAGCCAAGATCGTCAGTTCCACGAGCAGTACTTC. Translating gives CASSQDRQFHEQYF.

A few counts support this clonotype. J is TRBJ2-7 and V is TRBV12-3 or TRBV12-4; the D is unclear. The CDR3 is 12 residues long. Trimming left V 3 bases short and J 5 bases short, with 8 bases between. CDR3 coding DNA: TGTGCCAGCAGTTTTCTAAGGGACGAGCAGTACTTC. It translates to CASSFLRDEQYF.

This clonotype showed up many times. The chain combines TRBV15 with TRBJ2-7, with 10 nucleotides matching TRBD1. Germline trimming cut 6 bases from V and 3 bases from J; bases unmatched to any gene: 5. Per germline, CDR1 LNHNV and CDR2 YYDKDF (reference sequence). The CDR3 has 14 residues. In nucleotides, the CDR3 is TGTGCCACCAGTGGGACAGGGGCCTTCTACGAGCAGTACTTC. Translation gives CATSGTGAFYEQYF.

This clonotype was detected only once. Here the CDR3 reads CASSTQLENQPQHF. The CDR3 DNA is TGTGCCAGCAGTACTCAACTGGAGAATCAGCCCCAGCATTTT. The V call is TRBV6-2 or TRBV6-3, the J call TRBJ1-5, with unresolved D. The V gene lost 5 bases and the J gene lost 4 bases, with 12 bases spanning the gap. The CDR3 has 14 amino acids. Germline loops: CDR1 MNHEY, CDR2 SVGEGT.

The chain links TRBV12-3 or TRBV12-4 to TRBJ2-3, with D perhaps assigned TRBD1 or TRBD2 (5 bases each). Trimming left V 3 bases short and J 0 bases short, with 16 bases between. This CDR3 contains 17 residues. The CDR3 sequence: CASSLRVGQASTDTQYF. Here the CDR3 DNA reads TGTGCCAGCAGTTTGCGGGTCGGACAAGCTAGCACAGATACGCAGTATTTT.

V and J are TRBV5-1 and TRBJ1-2; D remains ambiguous. The CDR3 is made up of 14 amino acids. The germline CDR1 and CDR2 sequences are SGHRS and YFSETQ. V lost 4 bases and J lost 3, with 13 bases in between. CDR3 in amino acids: CASSPGSSYYGYTF. CDR3 nucleotides: TGCGCCAGCAGCCCAGGTTCGAGTTACTATGGCTACACCTTC.

The J gene is TRBJ1-1, the V gene TRBV7-9; D is perhaps TRBD1 (5 bases). V lost 5 bases to trimming and J lost 4 bases, with 17 bases between them. Germline CDR1 is SEHNR and CDR2 is FQNEAQ (reference sequence). This CDR3 spans 15 amino acids. The CDR3 reads CASSPRVAGFTEAFF. The CDR3 bases are TGTGCCAGCAGCCCCCGAGTTGCAGGGTTCACTGAAGCTTTCTTT.

This clonotype was counted only a few times. The chain is built from TRBV12-3 or TRBV12-4 and TRBJ2-1; 9 bases agree with TRBD2. With 1 base clipped from V and 10 bases from J, the junction kept 8 bases outside the gene matches. The CDR3 sequence is 15 residues long. As DNA, the CDR3 is TGTGCCAGCAGTTTAGATGGCGGGGGGGCCAAGGAGCAGTTCTTC. Amino acid sequence: CASSLDGGGAKEQFF.

The V call is TRBV5-1, the J call TRBJ1-6; TRBD1 agrees at 7 bases. The CDR3 covers 15 residues. Germline V lookup: CDR1 SGHRS, CDR2 YFSETQ. Trimming at V came to 2 bases and at J to 6 bases, leaving 5 bases not matched to a gene. The CDR3 protein is CASSLWGQTNSPLHF. The CDR3 nucleotides read TGCGCCAGCAGCTTATGGGGACAGACTAATTCACCCCTCCACTTT. The whole variable domain, remainder taken from reference TRBV5-1 and TRBJ1-6, is KAGVTQTPRYLIKTRGQQVTLSCSPISGHRSVSWYQQTPGQGLQFLFEYFSETQRNKGNFPGRFSGRQFSNSRSEMNVSTLELGDSALYLCASSLWGQTNSPLHFGNGTRLTVT.

The gene calls are TRBV7-9 and TRBJ2-1; the D gene is possibly TRBD2 (6 bases). V gave up 0 bases and J gave up 7 bases, with 13 bases separating them. The germline V gene has CDR1 SEHNR and CDR2 FQNEAQ (reference sequence). This CDR3 region has 15 residues. The CDR3 nucleotides are TGTGCCAGCAGCTTAGCCGGGAGAGGAAGAAATGAGCAGTTCTTC. Its protein product is CASSLAGRGRNEQFF. The full variable domain, completed using reference TRBV7-9 and TRBJ2-1, is DTGVSQNPRHKITKRGQNVTFRCDPISEHNRLYWYRQTLGQGPEFLTYFQNEAQLEKSRLLSDRFSAERPKGSFSTLEIQRTEQGDSAMYLCASSLAGRGRNEQFFGPGTRLTVL.

V gene TRBV5-1 combines with J gene TRBJ1-3; 7 bases agree with TRBD1. Losses at the gene ends were 1 base for V and 0 bases for J; bases not matched to a gene: 4. The CDR3 consists of 16 residues. The germline V gene encodes CDR1 SGHRS and CDR2 YFSETQ. CDR3 region: CASSLTTGDSGNTIYF. CDR3 DNA: TGCGCCAGCAGCTTGACAACAGGGGACTCTGGAAACACCATATATTTT.

The rearrangement uses TRBV4-2 and TRBJ2-1; 8 bases agree with TRBD2. Germline loops: CDR1 LGHNA, CDR2 YNFKEQ. V lost 4 bases to trimming and J lost 7 bases; unmatched junction nucleotides: 12. The CDR3 runs 16 residues. CDR3 nucleotide sequence: TGTGCCAGCAGCCCGTGGGGCGGGGGGTCGGGGAATGAGCAGTTCTTC. Encoded protein: CASSPWGGGSGNEQFF.

This clonotype was observed a handful of times. The CDR3 loop reads CASSEPSVRGRGYTF. The CDR3 nucleotides read TGTGCCAGCAGTGAACCCTCAGTCAGGGGTCGCGGCTACACCTTC. This rearrangement joins TRBV12-3 or TRBV12-4 to TRBJ1-2; TRBD1 might be the D (6 bases). CDR3 length equals 15 residues. The germline V and J ends were trimmed by 5 bases and 8 bases, with 21 bases remaining between them.

The chain couples TRBV7-9 to TRBJ2-2, with 12 nucleotides matching TRBD1. The CDR3 is 18 amino acids. The V gene's germline CDR1 is SEHNR and CDR2 FQNEAQ (reference sequence). J lost 8 bases, V lost 4 bases, and 14 bases had no gene match. The CDR3 loop reads CASSSSRVGTGGPGELFF. CDR3 DNA: TGTGCCAGCAGCTCATCACGCGTCGGGACAGGGGGCCCTGGGGAGCTGTTTTTT.

The genes are TRBV2 and TRBJ2-7; D is unresolved. The CDR3 has 14 residues. With 7 bases removed from V and 4 bases from J, the gap between germline ends came to 17 bases. Germline V gene lookup returns CDR1 SNHLY and CDR2 FYNNEI. The CDR3 DNA sequence: TGTGCCAGCACCATTAGGCTTCCCGAGTACGAGCAGTACTTC. It translates to CASTIRLPEYEQYF.

The CDR3 here is CASSFYGGRNEQFF. CDR3 DNA sequence: TGTGCCAGCAGTTTCTATGGGGGCCGCAATGAGCAGTTCTTC. The V call is TRBV12-3 or TRBV12-4, the J call TRBJ2-1; TRBD1 is a possible D gene (6 bases). V shed 3 bases and J shed 6 bases, with 12 bases lying between them. The CDR3 contains 14 residues.

This chain joins TRBV7-9 and TRBJ1-1; unclear D gene. V was shortened by 4 bases and J by 0 bases, with 15 bases between the two germline ends. The germline V gene has CDR1 SEHNR and CDR2 FQNEAQ (reference sequence). The CDR3 length is 16 residues. This chain's CDR3 is CASSSSDTAMNTEAFF. CDR3 nucleotides: TGTGCCAGCAGCTCCTCTGACACCGCAATGAACACTGAAGCTTTCTTT. Combining the CDR3 with reference TRBV7-9 and TRBJ1-1 gives the whole variable domain DTGVSQNPRHKITKRGQNVTFRCDPISEHNRLYWYRQTLGQGPEFLTYFQNEAQLEKSRLLSDRFSAERPKGSFSTLEIQRTEQGDSAMYLCASSSSDTAMNTEAFFGQGTRLTVV.

The rearrangement joins TRBV13 to TRBJ1-2, with D possibly TRBD1 on 5 matching bases. The CDR3 is 20 residues long. V dropped 5 bases and J dropped 2 bases, with 30 bases sitting between them. Germline CDR1 reads PRHDT; CDR2 reads FYEKMQ (reference sequence). The CDR3, as DNA: TGTGCCAGCAGCCCCCCGTCACATCATGGGGGAAGGGAGATAAACTATGGCTACACCTTC. Its translation is CASSPPSHHGGREINYGYTF. Variable domain in full (rest from reference TRBV13 and TRBJ1-2): AAGVIQSPRHLIKEKRETATLKCYPIPRHDTVYWYQQGPGQDPQFLISFYEKMQSDKGSIPDRFSAQQFSDYHSELNMSSLELGDSALYFCASSPPSHHGGREINYGYTFGSGTRLTVV.

This clonotype has just a few counts. The V call is TRBV2, the J call TRBJ2-3; D is perhaps TRBD1 (6 bases). CDR3 length equals 15 residues. V was trimmed by 8 bases and J by 4 bases, leaving 19 bases between them. Germline-derived CDR1 and CDR2 are SNHLY and FYNNEI. The CDR3 loop reads CASWSQGYRADTQYF. The CDR3 bases are TGTGCCAGCTGGTCACAGGGCTATCGTGCAGATACGCAGTATTTT. The complete variable domain, with remaining parts taken from reference TRBV2 and TRBJ2-3, reads EPEVTQTPSHQVTQMGQEVILRCVPISNHLYFYWYRQILGQKVEFLVSFYNNEISEKSEIFDDQFSVERPDGSNFTLKIRSTKLEDSAMYFCASWSQGYRADTQYFGPGTRLTVL.

The chain has TRBV4-3 and TRBJ1-2, with D possibly being TRBD1 (5 bases). The CDR3 extends over 15 amino acids. V was cut by 0 bases and J by 4 bases, with 12 bases left in between. Germline loops: CDR1 LGHNA, CDR2 YSLEER. The CDR3 DNA follows: TGCGCCAGCAGCCAAGATATGGGGGATCTCTATGGCTACACCTTC. Translating it yields CASSQDMGDLYGYTF.

V is TRBV5-6 and J is TRBJ2-3; 10 bases line up with TRBD2. Germline lookup yields CDR1 SGHDT and CDR2 YYEEEE. V lost 8 bases to trimming and J lost 4 bases; unmatched junction nucleotides: 7. The CDR3 sequence is 14 residues long. The DNA for the CDR3 is TGTGCCAGTTCTAGCGGGAGTGGCTCAGATACGCAGTATTTT. It translates to CASSSGSGSDTQYF.

The chain uses TRBV7-2 and TRBJ1-5, with a tentative D call TRBD1 (6 bases). Germline V gene data show CDR1 as SGHTA and CDR2 as FQGNSA. Trimming stripped 2 bases from V and 3 bases from J, with 14 bases between. The CDR3 is 16 residues long. CDR3 nucleotides: TGTGCCAGCAGCTTAATGGGGGCGAGTAACAATCAGCCCCAGCATTTT. Translating gives CASSLMGASNNQPQHF. The full variable domain, rest sourced from reference TRBV7-2 and TRBJ1-5, is GAGVSQSPSNKVTEKGKDVELRCDPISGHTALYWYRQSLGQGLEFLIYFQGNSAPDKSGLPSDRFSAERTGGSVSTLTIQRTQQEDSAVYLCASSLMGASNNQPQHFGDGTRLSIL.

The rearrangement uses TRBV12-3 or TRBV12-4 and TRBJ2-4; 7 bases line up with TRBD1. V gave up 4 bases and J gave up 9 bases; unmatched junction bases: 6. The CDR3 extends over 13 amino acids. CDR3 DNA sequence: TGTGCCAGCAGTTCCCCGGGACAGTCCATTCAGTACTTC. Protein sequence: CASSSPGQSIQYF.

This chain connects TRBV7-2 to TRBJ2-1, with D perhaps TRBD2 (5 bases). The ends were cut back, 2 bases at V and 7 bases at J, with 15 bases in the middle. The CDR3 covers 15 residues. Germline V lookup: CDR1 SGHTA, CDR2 FQGNSA. This CDR3 is CASSLRTIGVNEQFF. In DNA form, the CDR3 reads TGTGCCAGCAGCTTACGGACCATCGGGGTGAATGAGCAGTTCTTC.